Listed below are T cell receptor beta chains from one sample, sequenced in a study of blood T cell repertoires in COVID-19. Method: immunoSEQ multiplex PCR; TCRdb's copy keeps in-frame clones and lacks some. The sample includes 300,000 or so clones, around 83% of them seen just once. Sequenced material: peripheral blood. The receptors come from a woman aged 45 to 65 with acute or convalescent COVID-19. CDR3s include the opening cysteine and the closing phenylalanine or tryptophan. Each record gives: CDR3 DNA, CDR3 protein, J gene, clone size, V gene, D gene. The D gene is left open where the match is weak. Expanded clones are given a class, and other clones once, few, many or no size at all.

CDR3 DNA: TGCGCCAGCAGCTTGGGGCCCGAAGACTATGGCTACACCTTC
CDR3 protein: CASSLGPEDYGYTF
J gene: TRBJ1-2
clone size: many
V gene: TRBV5-1
D gene: -

CDR3 DNA: TGTGCCAGTACCAGGGCTAACTATGGCTACACCTTC
CDR3 protein: CASTRANYGYTF
J gene: TRBJ1-2
clone size: -
V gene: TRBV19
D gene: -

CDR3 DNA: TGTGCCAGCAGTCTCCCGGGGGGAATGAACACTGAAGCTTTCTTT
CDR3 protein: CASSLPGGMNTEAFF
J gene: TRBJ1-1
clone size: -
V gene: TRBV27
D gene: -

CDR3 DNA: TGCAGCGTGGTATTAGCGGGAGGGACCCAGTACTTC
CDR3 protein: CSVVLAGGTQYF
J gene: TRBJ2-5
clone size: -
V gene: TRBV29-1
D gene: TRBD2

CDR3 DNA: TGCGCCAGCAGTGGGGGGACAGTGGGGGCCTACGAGCAGTACTTC
CDR3 protein: CASSGGTVGAYEQYF
J gene: TRBJ2-7
clone size: -
V gene: TRBV10-2
D gene: TRBD1

CDR3 DNA: TGTGCCACCAGTGACCCCGGGACAGGGCTTACAGATACGCAGTATTTT
CDR3 protein: CATSDPGTGLTDTQYF
J gene: TRBJ2-3
clone size: -
V gene: TRBV24-1
D gene: TRBD1

CDR3 DNA: TGTGCCAGCAGTTACTCAAATGCGGGGGACTACAATGAGCAGTTCTTC
CDR3 protein: CASSYSNAGDYNEQFF
J gene: TRBJ2-1
clone size: -
V gene: TRBV6-6
D gene: TRBD2

CDR3 DNA: TGTGCCAGCAGCCAAGCAGGGGCCGCTAACTATGGCTACACCTTC
CDR3 protein: CASSQAGAANYGYTF
J gene: TRBJ1-2
clone size: few
V gene: TRBV3-1/TRBV3-2
D gene: -

CDR3 DNA: TGTGCCAGCAGCCTAACCGGGACAGGGGCGAACGGCTACACCTTC
CDR3 protein: CASSLTGTGANGYTF
J gene: TRBJ1-2
clone size: -
V gene: TRBV14
D gene: TRBD1

CDR3 DNA: TGTGCCAGCTCACTTTCTCAGGGATCCCATGAGCAGTTCTTC
CDR3 protein: CASSLSQGSHEQFF
J gene: TRBJ2-1
clone size: -
V gene: TRBV18
D gene: -

CDR3 DNA: TGTGCCTCCAGAAGCGGGGGAACCTACAATGAGCAGTTCTTC
CDR3 protein: CASRSGGTYNEQFF
J gene: TRBJ2-1
clone size: -
V gene: TRBV7-2
D gene: TRBD2

CDR3 DNA: TGTGCCAGCAGCCCCAGACAGGGGTCCTCCTACGAGCAGTACTTC
CDR3 protein: CASSPRQGSSYEQYF
J gene: TRBJ2-7
clone size: -
V gene: TRBV5-4
D gene: TRBD1

CDR3 DNA: TGTGCCAGCTCACCTGGAGGGACGGGGAACACTGAAGCTTTCTTT
CDR3 protein: CASSPGGTGNTEAFF
J gene: TRBJ1-1
clone size: -
V gene: TRBV18
D gene: -

CDR3 DNA: TGTGCCAGCAGACCGACCCGGGACAGGGATGCCGGGGAGCTGTTTTTT
CDR3 protein: CASRPTRDRDAGELFF
J gene: TRBJ2-2
clone size: -
V gene: TRBV7-9
D gene: TRBD1

CDR3 DNA: TGTGCCAGCAGTTCCTACAGGGACAGCTCCTACGAGCAGTACTTC
CDR3 protein: CASSSYRDSSYEQYF
J gene: TRBJ2-7
clone size: -
V gene: TRBV27
D gene: TRBD1

CDR3 DNA: TGCACCAGCAGCCAAGATCGGACGGGAGTTCTGGGAGATACGCAGTATTTT
CDR3 protein: CTSSQDRTGVLGDTQYF
J gene: TRBJ2-3
clone size: few
V gene: TRBV1
D gene: -

CDR3 DNA: TGTGCCAGTAGTATGACAGGGGGCTCGAACACTGAAGCTTTCTTT
CDR3 protein: CASSMTGGSNTEAFF
J gene: TRBJ1-1
clone size: -
V gene: TRBV19
D gene: TRBD1

CDR3 DNA: TGTGCCAGCAGCGGTTGGGACAGGGGGGACTATGGCTACACCTTC
CDR3 protein: CASSGWDRGDYGYTF
J gene: TRBJ1-2
clone size: -
V gene: TRBV9
D gene: TRBD1

CDR3 DNA: TGTGCCAGCAGCTTACTTGGGGGCCAGAACACCGGGGAGCTGTTTTTT
CDR3 protein: CASSLLGGQNTGELFF
J gene: TRBJ2-2
clone size: -
V gene: TRBV7-2
D gene: -

CDR3 DNA: TGTGCCAGCAGCCAGGGAGCTGGGGCCAACGTCCTGACTTTC
CDR3 protein: CASSQGAGANVLTF
J gene: TRBJ2-6
clone size: -
V gene: TRBV4-2
D gene: -

CDR3 DNA: TGTGCTAGTGTTCCGACTAGCGGGAAAGTCCGGGATGAGCAGTTCTTC
CDR3 protein: CASVPTSGKVRDEQFF
J gene: TRBJ2-1
clone size: -
V gene: TRBV12-5
D gene: TRBD2

CDR3 DNA: TGTGCCAGCAGCCGCGGACAGGGGGATAACACTGAAGCTTTCTTT
CDR3 protein: CASSRGQGDNTEAFF
J gene: TRBJ1-1
clone size: -
V gene: TRBV7-9
D gene: TRBD1

CDR3 DNA: TGTGCCAGCAGCTTGGAAGGGGCGCCCCAAAAATTGTTTTTT
CDR3 protein: CASSLEGAPQKLFF
J gene: TRBJ1-4
clone size: -
V gene: TRBV5-4
D gene: -

CDR3 DNA: TGTGCTAGTGGCAGAGCGGGAGGGGACATTCAGTACTTC
CDR3 protein: CASGRAGGDIQYF
J gene: TRBJ2-4
clone size: -
V gene: TRBV12-5
D gene: TRBD2

CDR3 DNA: TGTGCCAGCAGCGTAGGAGCGGGAGACACAGATACGCAGTATTTT
CDR3 protein: CASSVGAGDTDTQYF
J gene: TRBJ2-3
clone size: -
V gene: TRBV9
D gene: TRBD2

CDR3 DNA: TGTGCCAGCAGTCCCCCTTTCTCCTATAATTCACCCCTCCACTTT
CDR3 protein: CASSPPFSYNSPLHF
J gene: TRBJ1-6
clone size: -
V gene: TRBV27
D gene: -

CDR3 DNA: TGCGCCAGCAGTCGGAGACAGGGGAACACTGAAGCTTTCTTT
CDR3 protein: CASSRRQGNTEAFF
J gene: TRBJ1-1
clone size: few
V gene: TRBV10-1
D gene: TRBD1

CDR3 DNA: TGTGCCCGCAGCTCGGTTGAACCCAGGGAGGGCCCCAACACTGAAGCTTTCTTT
CDR3 protein: CARSSVEPREGPNTEAFF
J gene: TRBJ1-1
clone size: -
V gene: TRBV21-1
D gene: -

CDR3 DNA: TGTGCCACCAGCAGAGATCGGGACAGGGGGGGCGAAAAACTGTTTTTT
CDR3 protein: CATSRDRDRGGEKLFF
J gene: TRBJ1-4
clone size: few
V gene: TRBV15
D gene: TRBD1